Presented here are 20 T cell receptor beta chains from one specimen sequenced in a study of OX40 agonist ivuxolimab in advanced cancers. The library was produced with the immunoSEQ multiplex PCR assay. Sourced from immuneACCESS, this table was stored by TCRdb with only in-frame sequences that have V and J called. A share of the clones is absent; for the studies checked, an unresolved V gene accounts for under half, and the remainder has no known explanation. This sample gives 72,000 or so clones in total; 87% of them show up just once. The biggest ten clones account for about 1.3% of the sample. The source was CD4+ or CD8+ T cells sorted from blood, collected in a trial of the OX40 agonist ivuxolimab. The receptor source for this set is an adult with an advanced solid tumor such as melanoma, head and neck, liver or kidney cancer.

The chain uses TRBV6-1 and TRBJ2-7; D not resolved. Germline CDR1 is MNHNS and CDR2 is SASEGT. The CDR3 totals 13 residues. Trimming shortened V by 3 bases and J by 0 bases, and 6 bases separated the two germline ends. The CDR3 nucleotides read TGTGCCAGCAGTGAGAGGAGCTCCTACGAGCAGTACTTC. This sequence encodes CASSERSSYEQYF.

The chain employs TRBV18 and TRBJ2-5; D remains ambiguous. V was clipped by 2 bases and J by 3 bases, with 1 base between them. Germline CDR1 reads KGHSH; CDR2 reads LQKENI. This CDR3 has 11 residues. The DNA of the CDR3 is TGTGCCAGCTCACCAGAAGAGACCCAGTACTTC. Translated: CASSPEETQYF.

The chain links TRBV30 to TRBJ1-4; D is unclear. Between the trimmed V and J ends, which lost 5 bases and 8 bases, there was a span of 12 bases. The germline CDR1 and CDR2 sequences are GTSNPN and SVGIG (reference sequence). This CDR3 is 12 amino acids long. The CDR3 bases are TGTGCCTGGTCAGAACTAGGGGAAAAACTGTTTTTT. Its protein product is CAWSELGEKLFF.

The chain is built from TRBV5-1 and TRBJ1-4; 8 bases map to TRBD1. The V gene's germline CDR1 is SGHRS and CDR2 YFSETQ. The CDR3 sequence is 14 residues long. Trimming removed 3 bases from V and 6 bases from J; junction bases left unmatched: 4. The CDR3 is CASSSRGQDEKLFF. The DNA of the CDR3 is TGCGCCAGCAGCTCCAGGGGGCAGGATGAAAAACTGTTTTTT. Full variable domain (remainder filled in from reference TRBV5-1 and TRBJ1-4): KAGVTQTPRYLIKTRGQQVTLSCSPISGHRSVSWYQQTPGQGLQFLFEYFSETQRNKGNFPGRFSGRQFSNSRSEMNVSTLELGDSALYLCASSSRGQDEKLFFGSGTQLSVL.

The rearrangement uses TRBV19 and TRBJ2-3; 12 bases align to TRBD2. Germline values: CDR1 LNHDA, CDR2 SQIVND (reference sequence). This CDR3 has 17 residues. V was pared by 5 bases and J by 4 bases, with 10 bases of the junction left unmatched. CDR3 DNA sequence: TGTGCCAGTAGTGCCAGGACTAGCGGGGCCCAGGCAGATACGCAGTATTTT. This translates into CASSARTSGAQADTQYF.

DNA of the CDR3: TGTGCCAGCGACAAAACAGGGGCGGACACCGGGGAGCTGTTTTTT. It codes for CASDKTGADTGELFF. V usage is TRBV6-6 and J usage is TRBJ2-2, with 7 bases aligning to TRBD1. The CDR3 length is 15 residues. V dropped 8 bases and J dropped 3; count of bases not matched to a gene: 9. Germline assignment: CDR1 MNHNY and CDR2 SVGAGI (reference sequence).

The V and J genes are TRBV9 and TRBJ2-7, with D possibly TRBD1 on 5 matching bases. The CDR3 is 16 amino acids. Trimming removed 0 bases at V and 0 bases at J, with 13 bases between. Germline loops: CDR1 SGDLS, CDR2 YYNGEE. This chain's CDR3 is CASSVEVAGHSYEQYF. CDR3 in DNA: TGTGCCAGCAGCGTAGAGGTAGCAGGACACTCCTACGAGCAGTACTTC.

The J gene is TRBJ1-2, the V gene TRBV7-6, with 7 bases matching TRBD1. The CDR3 covers 12 residues. CDR1 SGHVS and CDR2 FNYEAQ come from the germline V gene. J lost 7 bases, V lost 4 bases, and 3 bases had no gene match. CDR3 region: CASSSDRVGYTF. The DNA of the CDR3 is TGTGCCAGCAGCTCCGACAGGGTTGGCTACACCTTC.

This rearrangement joins TRBV10-3 to TRBJ2-5; 8 bases agree with TRBD1. V lost 6 bases, J lost 5 bases, and 8 bases stayed unmatched. This CDR3 comprises 14 residues. CDR1 ENHRY and CDR2 SYGVKD come from the germline V gene. In DNA form, the CDR3 reads TGTGCCATCAGCCTAGGGACAGGAGGGGAGACCCAGTACTTC. Protein: CAISLGTGGETQYF.

The chain employs TRBV18 and TRBJ1-1; TRBD1 matches 7 bases. The ends lost 3 bases at V and 8 bases at J; junction bases unmatched: 12. CDR3 length: 15 residues. Germline V gene sequence: CDR1 KGHSH, CDR2 LQKENI. The CDR3 sequence is CASSPGQGEIPEAFF. Here the CDR3 DNA reads TGTGCCAGCTCACCCGGGCAGGGGGAGATACCAGAAGCTTTCTTT.

CDR3 sequence (DNA): TGTGCCAGTAGTATCCAGTGGGCCTACAATGAGCAGTTCTTC. Translating gives CASSIQWAYNEQFF. The chain carries TRBV19 and TRBJ2-1; D is unclear. V lost 3 bases and J lost 2, with 8 bases in between. This CDR3 is built from 14 residues. The V gene's germline CDR1 is LNHDA and CDR2 SQIVND (reference sequence). The whole variable domain, filled in from reference TRBV19 and TRBJ2-1, reads DGGITQSPKYLFRKEGQNVTLSCEQNLNHDAMYWYRQDPGQGLRLIYYSQIVNDFQKGDIAEGYSVSREKKESFPLTVTSAQKNPTAFYLCASSIQWAYNEQFFGPGTRLTVL.

The genes are TRBV6-4 and TRBJ2-2; 9 bases are shared with TRBD2. V gave up 4 bases and J gave up 3 bases; unmatched junction bases: 3. CDR1 is MRHNA, CDR2 SNTAGT, per germline. The CDR3 spans 15 residues. Here the CDR3 DNA reads TGTGCCAGCAGTGTAGTAGCGGGAGACACCGGGGAGCTGTTTTTT. Translating it yields CASSVVAGDTGELFF.

The V and J genes are TRBV19 and TRBJ1-5; D unclear. Germline V gene lookup returns CDR1 LNHDA and CDR2 SQIVND (reference sequence). The CDR3 has 16 amino acids. Trimming took off 2 bases at V and 5 bases at J, with 16 bases between the two ends. Written as DNA, the CDR3 is TGTGCCAGTAGTATAACGAGCAGGACGTCTTATCAGCCCCAGCATTTT. Its translation: CASSITSRTSYQPQHF.

The chain joins TRBV10-3 to TRBJ2-5; weak D call: TRBD2 (6 bases). This CDR3 is 15 amino acids long. V was trimmed by 2 bases and J by 2 bases, leaving 12 bases between them. Per germline, CDR1 ENHRY and CDR2 SYGVKD. The CDR3 region is CAISERGSVQETQYF. The CDR3 DNA sequence: TGTGCCATCAGTGAGCGGGGGTCAGTTCAAGAGACCCAGTACTTC.

This rearrangement joins TRBV6-5 to TRBJ2-7; D gene ambiguous. CDR1 and CDR2 from the germline V gene are MNHEY and SVGAGI. Trimming stripped 5 bases from V and 3 bases from J, with 8 bases between. The CDR3 is made up of 12 amino acids. For the CDR3, the DNA is TGTGCCAGCAGTGAAACCAGCTACGAGCAGTACTTC. This codes for CASSETSYEQYF.

The CDR3 spells CAIQMWMGANYGYTF. CDR3 nucleotides: TGTGCCATCCAAATGTGGATGGGGGCTAACTATGGCTACACCTTC. This chain connects TRBV10-3 to TRBJ1-2; a weak D match, TRBD1 (5 bases). This CDR3 comprises 15 residues. Germline lookup yields CDR1 ENHRY and CDR2 SYGVKD. Trimming stripped 8 bases from V and 0 bases from J, with 16 bases between.

This rearrangement joins TRBV4-1 to TRBJ1-4; unclear D gene. V dropped 3 bases and J dropped 6 bases, with 8 bases sitting between them. The germline V gene encodes CDR1 MGHRA and CDR2 YSYEKL. The CDR3 sequence is 13 residues long. CDR3 bases: TGCGCCAGCAGCCAGGGAGTAGATGAAAAACTGTTTTTT. Protein sequence: CASSQGVDEKLFF.

The rearrangement joins TRBV10-3 to TRBJ2-3; D may match TRBD1 or TRBD2 (5 bases each). Trimming cost V 7 bases and J 0 bases, with 11 bases left between them. This CDR3 is 14 amino acids long. The germline CDR1 and CDR2 sequences are ENHRY and SYGVKD. CDR3 amino acids: CAITGTSSTDTQYF. The CDR3 region has the DNA TGTGCCATCACGGGGACGTCGAGCACAGATACGCAGTATTTT.

The chain combines TRBV6-5 with TRBJ2-4, with 8 bases aligning to TRBD2. V shed 6 bases, J shed 4 bases, and the junction held 5 bases outside the gene matches. CDR1 is MNHEY, CDR2 SVGAGI, per germline. CDR3 length: 14 amino acids. This CDR3 is CASRASGSKNIQYF. CDR3 DNA: TGTGCCAGCAGGGCCAGCGGGAGTAAAAACATTCAGTACTTC.

This sequence joins TRBV7-3 and TRBJ1-1, with D perhaps matching TRBD1 (6 bases). Germline assignment: CDR1 SGHTA and CDR2 FQGTGA. Trimming took off 5 bases at V and 6 bases at J, with 19 bases between the two ends. The CDR3 loop spans 15 amino acids. CDR3 DNA: TGTGCCAGCAGCCTCGGGGACAATGCGAGGTCTGAAGCTTTCTTT. This gives the protein CASSLGDNARSEAFF.